This is a list of T cell receptor beta chains from one sample in a study of blood T cell repertoires in COVID-19. Generated by immunoSEQ multiplex PCR, the TCRdb table keeps only in-frame clones and is missing some. The table has about 390,000 clones, about 87% seen once. Material for sequencing was peripheral blood. Source of these receptors: a woman aged 55-70 years with COVID-19, enrolled during active disease. Both conserved end residues are part of each CDR3. Fields, in order: J gene, clone size, V gene, D gene, CDR3 DNA, CDR3 protein. The D gene is left open where the match is weak. For some rows the clone size is stated as once, few or many, or as a class when expanded; others skip it.

j_call: TRBJ1-1; clone_size: once; v_call: TRBV19; d_call: -; cdr3_nt: TGTGCCAGTAGCCCCTCGGGACTTTACACTGAAGCTTTCTTT; cdr3_aa: CASSPSGLYTEAFF
j_call: TRBJ1-2; clone_size: -; v_call: TRBV19; d_call: -; cdr3_nt: TGTGCCAGTAGTATGGGCGACACTCTTAACTATGGCTACACCTTC; cdr3_aa: CASSMGDTLNYGYTF
j_call: TRBJ1-2; clone_size: -; v_call: TRBV6-6; d_call: -; cdr3_nt: TGTGCCAGCACTTTCGTGCGGGCTAACGATGGCTACACCTTC; cdr3_aa: CASTFVRANDGYTF
j_call: TRBJ2-2; clone_size: -; v_call: TRBV16; d_call: TRBD1; cdr3_nt: TGTGCCAGCAGAAGGGACAGGGGGTGGTCCGGGGAGCTGTTTTTT; cdr3_aa: CASRRDRGWSGELFF
j_call: TRBJ2-5; clone_size: few; v_call: TRBV3-1/TRBV3-2; d_call: TRBD2; cdr3_nt: TGTGCCAGCAGCCGAAGCGGGGTAGCGGGGGTCGAAGAGACCCAGTACTTC; cdr3_aa: CASSRSGVAGVEETQYF
j_call: TRBJ1-2; clone_size: -; v_call: TRBV5-1; d_call: -; cdr3_nt: TGCGCCAGCAGCTTGCCGGGAAATGACGGCTACACCTTC; cdr3_aa: CASSLPGNDGYTF
j_call: TRBJ1-1; clone_size: -; v_call: TRBV28; d_call: -; cdr3_nt: TGTGCCAGCCTCAAGCTGGGGGCTTGGACTGAAGCTTTCTTT; cdr3_aa: CASLKLGAWTEAFF
j_call: TRBJ2-1; clone_size: once; v_call: TRBV5-1; d_call: TRBD2; cdr3_nt: TGCGCCAGCAGCTTGGAGCGGGGAATTAAAGACAATGAGCAGTTCTTC; cdr3_aa: CASSLERGIKDNEQFF
j_call: TRBJ2-3; clone_size: -; v_call: TRBV29-1; d_call: TRBD2; cdr3_nt: TGCAGCGGACGAAAAAATAGCGGGGTCACAGATACGCAGTATTTT; cdr3_aa: CSGRKNSGVTDTQYF
j_call: TRBJ1-5; clone_size: once; v_call: TRBV19; d_call: TRBD1; cdr3_nt: TGTGCCAGTAGTCAACAGGGGAGCAATCAGCCCCAGCATTTT; cdr3_aa: CASSQQGSNQPQHF
j_call: TRBJ1-5; clone_size: -; v_call: TRBV5-1; d_call: -; cdr3_nt: TGCGCCAGCAGCTTTGGCGGCGGGGTGAATCAGCCCCAGCATTTT; cdr3_aa: CASSFGGGVNQPQHF
j_call: TRBJ1-5; clone_size: -; v_call: TRBV19; d_call: -; cdr3_nt: TGTGCCAGTAGTATAGTACAGGTTCGAAGTCAGCCCCAGCATTTT; cdr3_aa: CASSIVQVRSQPQHF
j_call: TRBJ2-1; clone_size: -; v_call: TRBV20-1; d_call: TRBD2; cdr3_nt: TGCAGTGCTAGTCAACTAGCGGGGGGCCCCTCCACCAACTACAATGAGCAGTTCTTC; cdr3_aa: CSASQLAGGPSTNYNEQFF
j_call: TRBJ1-3; clone_size: -; v_call: TRBV18; d_call: TRBD1; cdr3_nt: TGTGCCAGCTCACCTTCGGGGACAGGGGGAACTGGAAACACCATATATTTT; cdr3_aa: CASSPSGTGGTGNTIYF
j_call: TRBJ2-3; clone_size: -; v_call: TRBV7-3; d_call: TRBD2; cdr3_nt: TGTGCCAGCAGCGATAAACTAGCGGGGGTAGATACGCAGTATTTT; cdr3_aa: CASSDKLAGVDTQYF
j_call: TRBJ1-5; clone_size: -; v_call: TRBV30; d_call: -; cdr3_nt: TGTGCCTGGAGCAGCGACGGAATTAGCAATCAGCCCCAGCATTTT; cdr3_aa: CAWSSDGISNQPQHF
j_call: TRBJ2-5; clone_size: -; v_call: TRBV29-1; d_call: -; cdr3_nt: TGCAGCGTTCTCCGCGGGACCCAGTACTTC; cdr3_aa: CSVLRGTQYF
j_call: TRBJ2-1; clone_size: -; v_call: TRBV5-1; d_call: TRBD2; cdr3_nt: TGCGCCAGCAGCTTACTAGCGGGGGACTCCAATGAGCAGTTCTTC; cdr3_aa: CASSLLAGDSNEQFF
j_call: TRBJ2-7; clone_size: -; v_call: TRBV28; d_call: -; cdr3_nt: TGTGCCAGCAGTTTATCCACCCCCCGGGATCGAGAGGACTTC; cdr3_aa: CASSLSTPRDREDF
j_call: TRBJ1-2; clone_size: -; v_call: TRBV11-2; d_call: TRBD1; cdr3_nt: TGTGCCAGCTCGAGGGGGCTTACGGACTATGGCTACACCTTC; cdr3_aa: CASSRGLTDYGYTF
j_call: TRBJ2-5; clone_size: -; v_call: TRBV6-5; d_call: TRBD2; cdr3_nt: TGTGCCAGCAGGAGCGGGGTCAGGGCCCAGTACTTC; cdr3_aa: CASRSGVRAQYF
j_call: TRBJ2-3; clone_size: -; v_call: TRBV3-1/TRBV3-2; d_call: -; cdr3_nt: TGTGCCAGCAGCCGCCAGGGTACAGATACGCAGTATTTT; cdr3_aa: CASSRQGTDTQYF
j_call: TRBJ2-1; clone_size: -; v_call: TRBV5-1; d_call: -; cdr3_nt: TGCGCCAGCAGCTTGGGAGCGACCGGGGATGAGCAGTTCTTC; cdr3_aa: CASSLGATGDEQFF
j_call: TRBJ1-2; clone_size: -; v_call: TRBV27; d_call: TRBD1; cdr3_nt: TGTGCCAGCAGTGGACAGGGATACTATGGCTACACCTTC; cdr3_aa: CASSGQGYYGYTF
j_call: TRBJ1-2; clone_size: -; v_call: TRBV30; d_call: -; cdr3_nt: TGTGCCTATTTCGGCACAGGGAAGCATGGCTACACCTTC; cdr3_aa: CAYFGTGKHGYTF
j_call: TRBJ1-3; clone_size: -; v_call: TRBV6-5; d_call: -; cdr3_nt: TGTGCCAGCAGGCTCAGGGGAGCTGGAAACACCATATATTTT; cdr3_aa: CASRLRGAGNTIYF
j_call: TRBJ2-3; clone_size: -; v_call: TRBV21-1; d_call: -; cdr3_nt: TGTGCCAGCAGCAATTCCGGGGGTTTGGATACGCAGTATTTT; cdr3_aa: CASSNSGGLDTQYF
j_call: TRBJ1-2; clone_size: -; v_call: TRBV5-1; d_call: TRBD1; cdr3_nt: TGCGCCAGCAGCTTGGGGGCCCTCGACAGGGGAGGTGGCTACACCTTC; cdr3_aa: CASSLGALDRGGGYTF
j_call: TRBJ2-1; clone_size: once; v_call: TRBV5-1; d_call: TRBD1; cdr3_nt: TGCGCCAGCAGCTTGGTGGGGGACAGCTCCTACAATGAGCAGTTCTTC; cdr3_aa: CASSLVGDSSYNEQFF
j_call: TRBJ2-7; clone_size: few; v_call: TRBV6-5; d_call: TRBD1; cdr3_nt: TGTGCCACCCAGGGACAGGGATTTTACGAGCAGTACTTC; cdr3_aa: CATQGQGFYEQYF
j_call: TRBJ2-4; clone_size: -; v_call: TRBV6-5; d_call: -; cdr3_nt: TGTGCCAGCAGGACACAGGGAGACGCCAAAAACATTCAGTACTTC; cdr3_aa: CASRTQGDAKNIQYF